Below, 3 T cell receptor beta chains from the same sample are listed, as sequenced in a study of T cell responses to AZD1222 COVID-19 vaccine. Clones were read by immunoSEQ multiplex PCR, and TCRdb kept only the in-frame ones, dropping some. In total, the table holds under 150,000 clones. The source material was peripheral blood. These receptors all stem from an adult in good health.

CDR3 protein: CASSLKWNTEAFF. The CDR3, as DNA: TGTGCCAGCAGTTTAAAATGGAACACTGAAGCTTTCTTT. This chain links TRBV12-3 or TRBV12-4 with TRBJ1-1; no reliable D call. The CDR3 is 13 amino acids. V lost 2 bases, J lost 1 base, and 5 bases lay in between.

The chain combines TRBV3-1 (or the pseudogene TRBV3-2) with TRBJ1-1, with TRBD1 matching 10 bases. The length of the CDR3 is 14 residues. CDR1 and CDR2 from the germline V gene are LGHDT and YNNKEL (reference sequence). The ends lost 1 base at V and 10 bases at J; junction bases unmatched: 6. CDR3 in DNA: TGTGCCAGCAGCCAAGGACAGGGGGCTACTCGAGCTTTCTTT. It encodes CASSQGQGATRAFF.

This chain links TRBV7-9 with TRBJ2-5; possibly TRBD2 for D (5 bases). This CDR3 has 15 residues. The germline CDR1 and CDR2 sequences are SEHNR and FQNEAQ (reference sequence). The germline V and J ends were trimmed by 3 bases and 5 bases, with 16 bases remaining between them. CDR3 DNA sequence: TGTGCCAGCAGCTTGAGGTCTCAGTCGGGGGAGACCCAGTACTTC. Amino acids: CASSLRSQSGETQYF. The whole variable domain, remainder taken from reference TRBV7-9 and TRBJ2-5, is DTGVSQNPRHKITKRGQNVTFRCDPISEHNRLYWYRQTLGQGPEFLTYFQNEAQLEKSRLLSDRFSAERPKGSFSTLEIQRTEQGDSAMYLCASSLRSQSGETQYFGPGTRLLVL.